This TCR beta chain is drawn from a study of blood T cell repertoires in COVID-19. Whole-study context: Researchers got acute and convalescent COVID-19 samples from the United States, Italy and Spain. T cells, B-cell-depleted T cells, or PBMCs supplied cDNA or gDNA.

CDR1 is SGHDT, CDR2 YYEEEE, per germline. The V end was cut by 0 bases, the J end by 7 bases, with 11 bases between. The CDR3 contains 14 residues. In the study's own analysis: Using reference gene primer amplification, nucleated cell counts were estimated. The method was immunoSEQ multiplex PCR; TCRdb's version includes in-frame clones alone and lacks a portion of them. The V and J calls and the clone size are those of that table, but D and trimming were determined from the DNA. The sample contains about 210,000 clones, roughly 90% of which appear only once. The chain links TRBV5-6 to TRBJ1-5; D perhaps matches TRBD1 (5 bases). The receptor was isolated from a man between 18 and 29 years old with active or convalescent COVID-19. The source material was peripheral blood. In nucleotides, the CDR3 is TGTGCCAGCAGCTTGGCAATATCAGGGCAGCCCCAGCATTTT. Translated: CASSLAISGQPQHF. Drawing the rest from reference TRBV5-6 and TRBJ1-5, the complete variable domain is DAGVTQSPTHLIKTRGQQVTLRCSPKSGHDTVSWYQQALGQGPQFIFQYYEEEERQRGNFPDRFSGHQFPNYSSELNVNALLLGDSALYLCASSLAISGQPQHFGDGTRLSIL.